Following are 22 T cell receptor beta chains from one sample sequenced in a study of blood T cell repertoires in COVID-19. The method was immunoSEQ multiplex PCR; TCRdb's version includes in-frame clones alone and lacks a portion of them. The data hold about 270,000 clones, with roughly 86% observed a single time. Input material: peripheral blood. The receptors derive from a man aged 40-50 years with active or convalescent COVID-19.

The chain is built from TRBV28 and TRBJ2-7; D not resolved. CDR1 MDHEN and CDR2 SYDVKM come from the germline V gene. The CDR3 sequence is 13 residues long. V was trimmed by 8 bases and J by 3 bases, leaving 14 bases between them. The DNA of the CDR3 is TGTGCCAGCTCCCCCCACCCGGTCTACGAGCAGTACTTC. Protein sequence: CASSPHPVYEQYF.

The chain recombines TRBV3-1 (or the pseudogene TRBV3-2) with TRBJ2-6, with D possibly matching TRBD1 (6 bases). V lost 4 bases, J lost 3 bases, and 10 bases lay in between. This CDR3 contains 15 residues. Germline V gene data show CDR1 as LGHDT and CDR2 as YNNKEL (reference sequence). The CDR3 sequence is CASSRPGDGANVLTF. Here the CDR3 DNA reads TGTGCCAGCAGCCGCCCAGGGGATGGGGCCAACGTCCTGACTTTC.

This clone showed up just a few times. The chain employs TRBV4-1 and TRBJ1-4; possible D gene TRBD1, 5 bases. CDR1 is MGHRA, CDR2 YSYEKL, per germline. The CDR3 runs 15 residues. V lost 4 bases and J lost 5, with 14 bases in between. In DNA, the CDR3 is TGCGCCAGCAGCCCCGTCGGAGGGGCCAATGAAAAACTGTTTTTT. This encodes CASSPVGGANEKLFF.

The V and J genes are TRBV6-1 and TRBJ1-1; D is undetermined. The CDR3 contains 12 residues. Trimming pared 2 bases from V and 10 bases from J, leaving 11 bases between. The germline gives CDR1 MNHNS, CDR2 SASEGT. Here the CDR3 DNA reads TGTGCCAGCAGTGAATGGGAGCGAGGAGCTTTCTTT. Translated: CASSEWERGAFF.

This rearrangement joins TRBV5-1 to TRBJ2-1; D may be TRBD2 (5 bases). The V end was cut by 0 bases, the J end by 13 bases, with 14 bases between. Germline V gene data show CDR1 as SGHRS and CDR2 as YFSETQ. The CDR3 extends over 13 amino acids. Here the CDR3 reads CASSLGTGMEQFF. CDR3 in DNA: TGCGCCAGCAGCTTGGGCACGGGGATGGAACAGTTCTTC.

This rearrangement joins TRBV3-1 (or the pseudogene TRBV3-2) to TRBJ2-5, with 7 bases matching TRBD1. The J segment lost 5 bases and the V segment lost 8 bases, leaving 17 bases of the junction unmatched. CDR3 length: 16 amino acids. From germline, CDR1 is LGHDT and CDR2 YNNKEL (reference sequence). The DNA of the CDR3 is TGTGCCAGCCGTGGGTTTACAGGGGTCTTCCAGGAGACCCAGTACTTC. Protein: CASRGFTGVFQETQYF.

V is TRBV5-4 and J is TRBJ2-7, with 7 bases that match TRBD2. The trim removed 6 bases at V and 4 bases at J, leaving 10 bases unmatched. Germline CDR1 and CDR2: SGHNT and YYREEE (reference sequence). This CDR3 contains 14 residues. CDR3 sequence: CASTRAGRVYEQYF. Here the CDR3 DNA reads TGTGCCAGCACCAGAGCGGGGAGGGTGTACGAGCAGTACTTC.

The chain links TRBV12-3 or TRBV12-4 to TRBJ2-7, with D maybe TRBD2 (6 bases). The germline V and J ends were trimmed by 3 bases and 6 bases, with 12 bases remaining between them. The CDR3 spans 13 residues. CDR3 DNA: TGTGCCAGCAGTTTGGAGGGTATGGGCGAGCAGTACTTC. Amino acids: CASSLEGMGEQYF.

The chain carries TRBV11-3 and TRBJ1-6, with a possible D match to TRBD1 (6 bases). CDR1 and CDR2 from the germline V gene are SGHNT and YENEEA. V was pared by 0 bases and J by 8 bases, with 11 bases between. The CDR3 has 15 amino acids. The CDR3 is CASSLEGRGDSPLHF. The CDR3 DNA is TGTGCCAGCAGCTTAGAAGGCAGGGGTGATTCACCCCTCCACTTT.

Only one count was recorded for this clone. In DNA form, the CDR3 reads TGTGCCAGCAGCTACGAACAGAGCTATGGCTACACCTTC. Translated, it gives CASSYEQSYGYTF. This chain connects TRBV11-2 to TRBJ1-2; D is ambiguous. This CDR3 is 13 amino acids long. Between the trimmed V and J ends, which lost 4 bases and 4 bases, there was a span of 10 bases. Per the germline V gene, CDR1 is SGHAT and CDR2 is FQNNGV.

In nucleotides, the CDR3 is TGCGCCAGCAGCTTGGTCGCGGAAAACTATGGCTACACCTTC. Residues: CASSLVAENYGYTF. The chain is built from TRBV5-1 and TRBJ1-2, with D hard to call. V lost 0 bases, J lost 2 bases, and 8 bases lay in between. The CDR3 is 14 residues long. The germline V gene encodes CDR1 SGHRS and CDR2 YFSETQ.

The chain is built from TRBV11-3 and TRBJ2-1; no clear D gene. The CDR3 is 12 amino acids. Germline V CDR1 and CDR2: SGHNT, YENEEA. The V end was cut by 1 base, the J end by 6 bases, with 4 bases between. The CDR3 protein is CASSLGSNEQFF. The CDR3 DNA follows: TGTGCCAGCAGCTTAGGTAGCAATGAGCAGTTCTTC. The full variable domain, in which reference TRBV11-3 and TRBJ2-1 provide the parts outside the CDR3, is EAGVVQSPRYKIIEKKQPVAFWCNPISGHNTLYWYLQNLGQGPELLIRYENEEAVDDSQLPKDRFSAERLKGVDSTLKIQPAELGDSAVYLCASSLGSNEQFFGPGTRLTVL.

The genes are TRBV15 and TRBJ1-5; 11 bases line up with TRBD1. CDR1 and CDR2 from the germline V gene are LNHNV and YYDKDF (reference sequence). J gave up 5 bases and V 0 bases, and 6 bases lay outside the gene matches. This CDR3 spans 17 amino acids. The CDR3 nucleotides are TGTGCCACCAGCAGAGATGTTGGGGACAGGGGGTATCAGCCCCAGCATTTT. Protein sequence: CATSRDVGDRGYQPQHF.

The chain has TRBV6-6 and TRBJ2-4; D uncertain. CDR3 length: 13 residues. Looked up from germline, CDR1 is MNHNY and CDR2 is SVGAGI (reference sequence). V was shortened by 6 bases and J by 6 bases, with 12 bases between the two germline ends. CDR3 DNA sequence: TGTGCCAGCAGACTACCGGTTGGAAACATTCAGTACTTC. Translating gives CASRLPVGNIQYF.

The chain joins TRBV4-2 to TRBJ1-1; D is uncertain. The CDR3 runs to 12 residues. The ends were cut back, 0 bases at V and 6 bases at J, with 5 bases in the middle. Germline CDR1 is LGHNA and CDR2 is YNFKEQ. The CDR3 nucleotides read TGTGCCAGCAGCCAAGATCGTTCTGAAGCTTTCTTT. Residues: CASSQDRSEAFF.

V and J are TRBV9 and TRBJ2-5; maybe TRBD1 (6 bases). This CDR3 contains 14 residues. Looked up from germline, CDR1 is SGDLS and CDR2 is YYNGEE. Trimming pared 1 base from V and 4 bases from J, leaving 11 bases between. The CDR3 reads CASSVSGQTETQYF. The CDR3 bases are TGTGCCAGCAGCGTATCAGGACAGACAGAGACCCAGTACTTC.

The chain joins TRBV9 to TRBJ2-1; D might be TRBD2 (6 bases). CDR3 size: 18 residues. Germline loops: CDR1 SGDLS, CDR2 YYNGEE. V lost 3 bases and J 2 bases, leaving 21 bases between the germline ends. CDR3 in amino acids: CASSDNAGTARPYNEQFF. The CDR3 DNA follows: TGTGCCAGCAGCGACAATGCGGGGACCGCACGGCCCTACAATGAGCAGTTCTTC. Looking up the rest from reference TRBV9 and TRBJ2-1 gives the full variable domain: DSGVTQTPKHLITATGQRVTLRCSPRSGDLSVYWYQQSLDQGLQFLIQYYNGEERAKGNILERFSAQQFPDLHSELNLSSLELGDSALYFCASSDNAGTARPYNEQFFGPGTRLTVL.

This chain uses TRBV7-2 with TRBJ1-2, with D unresolved. V lost 0 bases, J lost 5 bases, and 13 bases lay in between. Per germline, CDR1 SGHTA and CDR2 FQGNSA. This CDR3 has 15 residues. CDR3 in amino acids: CASSLARVGGYGYTF. The DNA for the CDR3 is TGTGCCAGCAGCTTAGCCCGGGTCGGAGGGTATGGCTACACCTTC.

The V call is TRBV5-8, the J call TRBJ2-1, with a possible D match to TRBD2 (7 bases). Trimming removed 5 bases from V and 7 bases from J, with 16 bases in between. Germline CDR1 and CDR2: SGHTS and YDEGEE. The CDR3 contains 14 residues. The CDR3 spells CASSRYGGLNEQFF. The CDR3 DNA reads as TGTGCCAGCAGTCGATACGGGGGGCTGAATGAGCAGTTCTTC. Drawing the rest from reference TRBV5-8 and TRBJ2-1, the complete variable domain is EAGVTQSPTHLIKTRGQQATLRCSPISGHTSVYWYQQALGLGLQFLLWYDEGEERNRGNFPPRFSGRQFPNYSSELNVNALELEDSALYLCASSRYGGLNEQFFGPGTRLTVL.

The chain has TRBV3-1 (or the pseudogene TRBV3-2) and TRBJ1-5; perhaps TRBD1 as D (5 bases). V lost 5 bases and J 0 bases, leaving 14 bases between the germline ends. Looked up from germline, CDR1 is LGHDT and CDR2 is YNNKEL (reference sequence). The CDR3 sequence is 16 residues long. CDR3 region: CASSATGGNSNQPQHF. The CDR3 nucleotides read TGTGCCAGCAGCGCAACGGGGGGGAATAGCAATCAGCCCCAGCATTTT.

This clone was found a few times. The chain couples TRBV5-1 to TRBJ2-3; D unresolved. The V gene lost 0 bases and the J gene lost 6 bases, with 20 bases spanning the gap. The CDR3 sequence is 17 residues long. The germline gives CDR1 SGHRS, CDR2 YFSETQ. In DNA form, the CDR3 reads TGCGCCAGCAGCTTGGAGACCGGCGGCCCGATCTTGGATACGCAGTATTTT. This codes for CASSLETGGPILDTQYF.

The chain employs TRBV30 and TRBJ1-4; D is possibly TRBD1 (5 bases). Germline V CDR1 and CDR2: GTSNPN, SVGIG (reference sequence). This CDR3 is 16 amino acids long. V was trimmed by 2 bases and J by 2 bases, leaving 15 bases between them. CDR3 sequence (DNA): TGTGCCTGGAGTCAGGGATCACTGGCCACTAATGAAAAACTGTTTTTT. Translating it yields CAWSQGSLATNEKLFF. Using reference TRBV30 and TRBJ1-4 for the parts outside the CDR3, the full variable domain is SQTIHQWPATLVQPVGSPLSLECTVEGTSNPNLYWYRQAAGRGLQLLFYSVGIGQISSEVPQNLSASRPQDRQFILSSKKLLLSDSGFYLCAWSQGSLATNEKLFFGSGTQLSVL.